A single T cell receptor beta chain is shown here with its context. Produced via immunoSEQ multiplex PCR; TCRdb's table is partial and in-frame only. This table has about 36,000 clones, 84% appearing once. This sample stems from a study of PD-L1 blockade in urothelial cancer. Study context: Male sex and bladder-origin urothelial cancer characterized about 90% of the roughly 29 patients.

The germline V gene encodes CDR1 SGHRS and CDR2 YFSETQ. The CDR3 has 16 residues. The germline V and J ends were trimmed by 3 bases and 10 bases, with 22 bases remaining between them. This sample's time point: peripheral blood 6 weeks after treatment start. The chain is built from TRBV5-1 and TRBJ1-4; possible D gene TRBD1, 6 bases. The source is a man aged 40-55 years with urothelial cancer. Here the sequenced sample was PBMCs, taken around atezolizumab (anti-PD-L1) treatment. The CDR3 here is CASSWADRSSARKLFF. CDR3 bases: TGCGCCAGCAGCTGGGCTGACAGGTCATCGGCTAGAAAACTGTTTTTT. Together with reference TRBV5-1 and TRBJ1-4, the CDR3 gives the full variable domain: KAGVTQTPRYLIKTRGQQVTLSCSPISGHRSVSWYQQTPGQGLQFLFEYFSETQRNKGNFPGRFSGRQFSNSRSEMNVSTLELGDSALYLCASSWADRSSARKLFFGSGTQLSVL.